This TCR beta chain was identified during a study of blood T cells in healthy people across ages. Individuals who donated were healthy Caucasians from Russia aged about 6 to 90. Samples each yielded at least 5.5 micrograms of total RNA. In germline, CDR1 is SQVTM, CDR2 ANQGSEA. V gave up 6 bases and J gave up 0 bases, with 10 bases separating them. The CDR3 spans 13 residues. Study-wide results and caveats: Higher naive T cell percentage went strongly together with higher TCR beta diversity.

Combining a sample-barcoded 5' primer with a J-beta primer mix, a second PCR ran for about 7 to 12 cycles. There were at least 3 million CDR3-containing paired-end reads obtained from each sample. TCRdb analysed the 5' RACE reads with MiXCR anew, one entry per CDR3 protein. This sample carries roughly 1,500,000 distinct CDR3 sequences, 30% to 40% of them seen once, and the ten largest clones take about 11%. The sample holds many counts of this clonotype. As yet, its antigen is unknown. Sequenced: blood. J is TRBJ2-3 and V is TRBV29-1; D is possibly TRBD1 (6 bases). The source of this sequence is a young woman in good health. The CDR3 DNA reads TGCAGCGTGGGGGCTACTAGCACAGATACGCAGTATTTT. It codes for CSVGATSTDTQYF.